This T cell receptor (beta chain) was documented in a study of Tregs in tolerant kidney transplant recipients. Study results and caveats: This study did not directly address biological reproducibility. Few patients were studied, so findings need validation in larger groups.

A remark on this clone: The antigen is not known.

Thawed PBMCs were FACS-sorted into unstimulated CD4+CD25+CD127- regulatory T cells, CD4+CD25- non-regulatory cells, CD4 and CD8 cells. The data were produced by immunoSEQ multiplex PCR, yet TCRdb's version contains in-frame clones alone and is incomplete. The sample shows about 240,000 clones, about 86% of them seen only once. The CDR3 has 13 residues. Trimming took 0 bases from V and 8 from J, leaving 10 bases between them. Germline V CDR1 and CDR2: GTSNPN, SVGIG (reference sequence). The chain combines TRBV30 with TRBJ1-4, with unresolved D. Input material: CD4+ T cells from blood. The origin of this receptor is a human donor in good health. CDR3 sequence (DNA): TGTGCCTGGAGTGTAAGGACCTCAGAAAAACTGTTTTTT. Translation: CAWSVRTSEKLFF. Filled out from reference TRBV30 and TRBJ1-4, the complete variable domain reads SQTIHQWPATLVQPVGSPLSLECTVEGTSNPNLYWYRQAAGRGLQLLFYSVGIGQISSEVPQNLSASRPQDRQFILSSKKLLLSDSGFYLCAWSVRTSEKLFFGSGTQLSVL.